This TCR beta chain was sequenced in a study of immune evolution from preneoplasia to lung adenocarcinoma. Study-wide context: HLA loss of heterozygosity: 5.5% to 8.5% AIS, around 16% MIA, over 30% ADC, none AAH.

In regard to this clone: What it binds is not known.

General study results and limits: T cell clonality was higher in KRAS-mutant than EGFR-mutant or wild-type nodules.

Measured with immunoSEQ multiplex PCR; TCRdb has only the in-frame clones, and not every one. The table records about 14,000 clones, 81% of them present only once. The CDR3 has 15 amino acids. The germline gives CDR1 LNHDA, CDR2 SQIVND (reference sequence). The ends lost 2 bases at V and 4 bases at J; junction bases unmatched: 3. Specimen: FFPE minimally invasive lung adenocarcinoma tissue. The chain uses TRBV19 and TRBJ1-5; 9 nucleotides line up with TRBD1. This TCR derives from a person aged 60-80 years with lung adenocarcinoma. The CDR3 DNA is TGTGCCAGTAGTATACAGACAGGGGGAAATCAGCCCCAGCATTTT. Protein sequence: CASSIQTGGNQPQHF.